This is a list of T cell receptor beta chains from one sample in a study of blood T cell repertoires in COVID-19. Assay: immunoSEQ multiplex PCR; the TCRdb copy retains only in-frame clones and omits some. The repertoire has just over 300,000 clones, roughly 90% of them found once; the top ten carry about 2%. The sample comprised peripheral blood. Receptors were obtained from a woman aged 25 to 39 with COVID-19, enrolled during active disease. Each CDR3 is given without its conserved first and last residue. Size values are once, few and many counts, or a class for expanded clones, and some rows have none.

CDR3	size	V	J	length
ASSTHSTGGGSPLH	-	TRBV19	TRBJ1-6	14
ASGWTGGTEAF	-	TRBV19	TRBJ1-1	11
SVGSNTEAF	-	TRBV29-1	TRBJ1-1	9
AISLGREKDEQY	few	TRBV10-3	TRBJ2-7	12
ASSPLAETQY	once	TRBV18	TRBJ2-5	10
ASRHYREGETQY	few	TRBV7-8	TRBJ2-5	12
ASSTQDRGLHEQY	-	TRBV19	TRBJ2-7	13
ASSWGQRTEAF	-	TRBV27	TRBJ1-1	11
ASSLAGRNQPQH	-	TRBV7-8	TRBJ1-5	12
ASSGGAGEQY	-	TRBV11-2	TRBJ2-7	10
ASSPLGQGRVNTEAF	once	TRBV18	TRBJ1-1	15
ASSLGLLRGLGGELF	-	TRBV5-5	TRBJ2-2	15
ASSLAAGGPVYEQY	-	TRBV7-8	TRBJ2-7	14
ASSLRTGGTGELF	-	TRBV11-3	TRBJ2-2	13
ASSQRETQY	-	TRBV3-1/TRBV3-2	TRBJ2-5	9
ASSLSLAGGVDTQY	-	TRBV7-9	TRBJ2-3	14
ASSQPLEGAYGYT	-	TRBV4-1	TRBJ1-2	13
ASISSPNTEAF	-	TRBV2	TRBJ1-1	11
ASSSTGPHNEQF	-	TRBV5-1	TRBJ2-1	12
ATSPGGSGNTIY	many	TRBV15	TRBJ1-3	12
ASSHPPGQGAKGDSPLH	-	TRBV23-1	TRBJ1-6	17
ASMLDNGYGYT	-	TRBV7-9	TRBJ1-2	11
ASSFTTGLQETQY	-	TRBV7-6	TRBJ2-5	13
AIRSTGSGSPLH	-	TRBV10-3	TRBJ1-6	12
ASSLAPRMNTEAF	-	TRBV7-6	TRBJ1-1	13
ASSLSANQPQH	-	TRBV27	TRBJ1-5	11
ASSGGTGAATEAF	-	TRBV9	TRBJ1-1	13
ASSEDSWEDTQY	once	TRBV6-2/TRBV6-3	TRBJ2-3	12
ASSLSTGEQY	-	TRBV28	TRBJ2-7	10
ASSIGAPGNEQF	-	TRBV19	TRBJ2-1	12
ASSPGGPLTDTQY	-	TRBV2	TRBJ2-3	13
ASTLGGNDETQY	few	TRBV25-1	TRBJ2-5	12